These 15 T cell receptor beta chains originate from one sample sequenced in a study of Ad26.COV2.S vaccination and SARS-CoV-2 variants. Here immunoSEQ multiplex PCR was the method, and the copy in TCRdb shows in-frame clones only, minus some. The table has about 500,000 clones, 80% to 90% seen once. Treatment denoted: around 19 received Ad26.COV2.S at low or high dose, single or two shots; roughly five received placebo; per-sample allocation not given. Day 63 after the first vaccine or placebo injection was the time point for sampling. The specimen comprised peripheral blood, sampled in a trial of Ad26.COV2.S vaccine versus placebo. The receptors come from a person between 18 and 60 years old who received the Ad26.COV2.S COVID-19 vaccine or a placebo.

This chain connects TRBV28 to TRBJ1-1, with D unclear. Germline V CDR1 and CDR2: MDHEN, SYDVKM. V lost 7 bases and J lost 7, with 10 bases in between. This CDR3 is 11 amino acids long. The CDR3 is CASTGVSEAFF. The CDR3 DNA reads TGTGCCAGCACCGGGGTCAGTGAAGCTTTCTTT. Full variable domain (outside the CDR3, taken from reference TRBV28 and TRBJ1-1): DVKVTQSSRYLVKRTGEKVFLECVQDMDHENMFWYRQDPGLGLRLIYFSYDVKMKEKGDIPEGYSVSREKKERFSLILESASTNQTSMYLCASTGVSEAFFGQGTRLTVV.

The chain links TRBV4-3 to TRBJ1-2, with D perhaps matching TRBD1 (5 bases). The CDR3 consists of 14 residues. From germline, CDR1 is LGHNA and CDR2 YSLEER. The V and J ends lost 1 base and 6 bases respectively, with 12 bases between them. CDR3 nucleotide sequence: TGCGCCAGCAGCCAAGTCTGGGGGGAAGATGGCTACACCTTC. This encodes CASSQVWGEDGYTF.

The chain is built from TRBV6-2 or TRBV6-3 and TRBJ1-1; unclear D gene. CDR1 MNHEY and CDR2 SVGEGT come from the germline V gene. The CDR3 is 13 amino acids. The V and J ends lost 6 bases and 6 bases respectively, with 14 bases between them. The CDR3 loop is CASSPRVTAEAFF. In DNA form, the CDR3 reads TGTGCCAGCAGCCCTCGGGTCACCGCTGAAGCTTTCTTT.

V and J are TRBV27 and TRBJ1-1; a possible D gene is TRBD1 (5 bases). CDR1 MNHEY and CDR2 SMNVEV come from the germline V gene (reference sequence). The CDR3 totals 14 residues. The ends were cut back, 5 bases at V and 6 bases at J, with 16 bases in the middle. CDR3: CASSPNGHLSEAFF. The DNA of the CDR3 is TGTGCCAGCAGTCCGAACGGACATTTATCTGAAGCTTTCTTT.

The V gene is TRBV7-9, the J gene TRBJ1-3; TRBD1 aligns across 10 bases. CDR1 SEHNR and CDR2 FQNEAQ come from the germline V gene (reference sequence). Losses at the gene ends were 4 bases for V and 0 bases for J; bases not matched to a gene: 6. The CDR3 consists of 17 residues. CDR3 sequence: CASSSPGTGASGNTIYF. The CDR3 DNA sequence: TGTGCCAGCAGCTCTCCCGGGACAGGGGCCTCTGGAAACACCATATATTTT.

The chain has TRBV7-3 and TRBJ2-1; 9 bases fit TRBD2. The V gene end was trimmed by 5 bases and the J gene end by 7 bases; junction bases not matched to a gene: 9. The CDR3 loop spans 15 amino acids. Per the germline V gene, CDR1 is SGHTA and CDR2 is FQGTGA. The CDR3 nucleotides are TGTGCCAGCAGCGTGACTAGCGGAATTCTAAATGAGCAGTTCTTC. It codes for CASSVTSGILNEQFF.

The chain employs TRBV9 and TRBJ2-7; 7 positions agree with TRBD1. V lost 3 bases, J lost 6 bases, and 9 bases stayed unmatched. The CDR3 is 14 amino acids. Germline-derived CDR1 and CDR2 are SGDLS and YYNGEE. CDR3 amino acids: CASSEHPTGSEQYF. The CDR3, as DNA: TGTGCCAGCAGCGAGCACCCGACAGGGTCCGAGCAGTACTTC. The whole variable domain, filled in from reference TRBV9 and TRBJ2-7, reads DSGVTQTPKHLITATGQRVTLRCSPRSGDLSVYWYQQSLDQGLQFLIQYYNGEERAKGNILERFSAQQFPDLHSELNLSSLELGDSALYFCASSEHPTGSEQYFGPGTRLTVT.

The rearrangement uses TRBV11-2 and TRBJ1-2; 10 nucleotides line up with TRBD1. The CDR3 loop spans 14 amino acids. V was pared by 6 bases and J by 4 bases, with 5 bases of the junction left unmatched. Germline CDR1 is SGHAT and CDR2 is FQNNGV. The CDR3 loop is CASRDRGRAYGYTF. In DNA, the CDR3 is TGTGCCAGCAGAGACAGGGGGCGAGCCTATGGCTACACCTTC.

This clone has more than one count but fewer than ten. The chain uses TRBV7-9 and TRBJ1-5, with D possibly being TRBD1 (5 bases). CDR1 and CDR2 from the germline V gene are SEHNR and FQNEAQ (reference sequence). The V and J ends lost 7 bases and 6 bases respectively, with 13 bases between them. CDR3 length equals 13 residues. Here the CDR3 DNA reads TGTGCCAGCACAGGGAGCTTGGGTCAGCCCCAGCATTTT. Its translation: CASTGSLGQPQHF.

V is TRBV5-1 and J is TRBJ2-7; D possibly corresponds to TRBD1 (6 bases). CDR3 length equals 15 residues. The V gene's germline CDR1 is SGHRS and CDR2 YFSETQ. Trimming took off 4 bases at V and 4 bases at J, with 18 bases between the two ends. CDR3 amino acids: CASSGSGAPEYEQYF. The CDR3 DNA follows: TGCGCCAGCAGCGGGTCAGGGGCGCCCGAGTACGAGCAGTACTTC.

CDR3 loop: CASSQDLAPGGTEAFF. In DNA, the CDR3 is TGTGCCAGCAGCCAAGATCTTGCTCCCGGAGGGACTGAAGCTTTCTTT. The chain is built from TRBV3-1 (or the pseudogene TRBV3-2) and TRBJ1-1; unclear D gene. From germline, CDR1 is LGHDT and CDR2 YNNKEL (reference sequence). The germline V and J ends were trimmed by 0 bases and 5 bases, with 16 bases remaining between them. The CDR3 has 16 amino acids.

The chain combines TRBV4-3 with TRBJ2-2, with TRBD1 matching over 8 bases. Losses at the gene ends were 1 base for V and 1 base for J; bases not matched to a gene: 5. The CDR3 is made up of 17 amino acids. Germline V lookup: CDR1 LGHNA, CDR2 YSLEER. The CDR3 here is CASSQVAGGRNTGELFF. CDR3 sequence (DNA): TGCGCCAGCAGCCAAGTTGCAGGGGGCCGGAACACCGGGGAGCTGTTTTTT.

CDR3 loop: CASSPTFYEQYF. CDR3 DNA sequence: TGTGCCAGCAGCCCTACATTCTACGAGCAGTACTTC. The V and J genes are TRBV28 and TRBJ2-7; the D is unclear. Looked up from germline, CDR1 is MDHEN and CDR2 is SYDVKM. The CDR3 totals 12 residues. Trimming shortened V by 6 bases and J by 3 bases, and 9 bases separated the two germline ends.

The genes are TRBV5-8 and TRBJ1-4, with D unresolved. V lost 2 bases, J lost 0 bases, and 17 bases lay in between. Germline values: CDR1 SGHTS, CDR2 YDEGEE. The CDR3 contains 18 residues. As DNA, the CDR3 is TGTGCCAGCAGCTTAACGGTTATTGCGATTGCAACTAATGAAAAACTGTTTTTT. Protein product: CASSLTVIAIATNEKLFF.

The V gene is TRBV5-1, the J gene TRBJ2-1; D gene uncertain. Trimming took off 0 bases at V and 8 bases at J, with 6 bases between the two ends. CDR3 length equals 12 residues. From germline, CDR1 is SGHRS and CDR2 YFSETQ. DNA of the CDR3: TGCGCCAGCAGCTTGGTTGGGTATGAGCAGTTCTTC. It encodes CASSLVGYEQFF.